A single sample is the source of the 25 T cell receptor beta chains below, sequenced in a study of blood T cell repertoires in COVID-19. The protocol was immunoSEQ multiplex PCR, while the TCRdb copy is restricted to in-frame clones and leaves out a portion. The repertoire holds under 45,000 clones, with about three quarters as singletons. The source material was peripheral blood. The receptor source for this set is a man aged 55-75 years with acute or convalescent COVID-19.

In DNA, the CDR3 is TGCGCCAGCAGTGAGTCCCGGACAACTAATACGCAGTATTTT. Translated: CASSESRTTNTQYF. The gene calls are TRBV10-1 and TRBJ2-3; TRBD1 might be the D (5 bases). The CDR3 has 14 residues. Germline assignment: CDR1 WNHNN and CDR2 SYGVQD (reference sequence). Between the trimmed V and J ends, which lost 0 bases and 7 bases, there was a span of 11 bases.

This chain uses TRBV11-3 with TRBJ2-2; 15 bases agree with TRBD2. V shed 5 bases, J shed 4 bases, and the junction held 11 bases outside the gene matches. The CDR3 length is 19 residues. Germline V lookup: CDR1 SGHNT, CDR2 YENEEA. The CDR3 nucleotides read TGTGCCAGCAGCCCCAGGACTAGCGGGAGGGAATTTGTCACCGGGGAGCTGTTTTTT. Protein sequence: CASSPRTSGREFVTGELFF.

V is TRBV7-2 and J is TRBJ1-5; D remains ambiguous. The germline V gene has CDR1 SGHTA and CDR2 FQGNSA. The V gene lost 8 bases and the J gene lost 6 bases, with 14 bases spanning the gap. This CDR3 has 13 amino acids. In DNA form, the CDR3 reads TGTGCCAGCCGGCCCGGGAGGGTTCAGCCCCAGCATTTT. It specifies CASRPGRVQPQHF.

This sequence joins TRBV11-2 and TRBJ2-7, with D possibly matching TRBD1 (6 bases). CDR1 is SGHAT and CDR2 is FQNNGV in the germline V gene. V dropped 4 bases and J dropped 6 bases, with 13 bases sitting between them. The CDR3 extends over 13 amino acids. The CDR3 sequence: CASSSTGSAEQYF. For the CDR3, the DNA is TGTGCCAGCAGCTCGACAGGTTCCGCCGAGCAGTACTTC.

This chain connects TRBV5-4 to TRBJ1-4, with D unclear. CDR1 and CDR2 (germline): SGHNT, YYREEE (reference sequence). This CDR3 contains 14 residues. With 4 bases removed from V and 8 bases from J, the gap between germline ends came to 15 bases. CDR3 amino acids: CASSPRLSGEKLFF. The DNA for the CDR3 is TGTGCCAGCAGCCCCCGCCTCTCGGGGGAAAAACTGTTTTTT.

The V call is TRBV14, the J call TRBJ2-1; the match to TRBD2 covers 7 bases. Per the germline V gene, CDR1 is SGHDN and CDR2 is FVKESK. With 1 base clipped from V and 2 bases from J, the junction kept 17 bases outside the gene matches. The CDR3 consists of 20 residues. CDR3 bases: TGTGCCAGCAGCCAAGGTCCCAACCAGAGGGCTAGCGGCCCCTACAATGAGCAGTTCTTC. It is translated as CASSQGPNQRASGPYNEQFF.

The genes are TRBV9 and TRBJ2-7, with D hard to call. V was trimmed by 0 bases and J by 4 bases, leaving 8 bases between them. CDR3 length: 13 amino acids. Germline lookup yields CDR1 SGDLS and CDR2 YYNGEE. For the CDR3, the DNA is TGTGCCAGCAGCGTAGCTGAGAGTTACGAGCAGTACTTC. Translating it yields CASSVAESYEQYF.

The CDR3, as DNA: TGTGCCAGCAGCCGGGATACAATGGACTATGGCTACACCTTC. Its translation: CASSRDTMDYGYTF. The rearrangement links TRBV9 to TRBJ1-2; D is unclear. The V end lost 4 bases, the J end lost 3 bases, and 13 bases lay between the germline ends. Germline values: CDR1 SGDLS, CDR2 YYNGEE. There are 14 residues in the CDR3.

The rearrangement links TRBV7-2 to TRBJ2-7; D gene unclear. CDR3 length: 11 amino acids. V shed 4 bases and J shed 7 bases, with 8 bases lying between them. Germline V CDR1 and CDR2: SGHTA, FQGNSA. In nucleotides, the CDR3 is TGTGCCAGCAGCTCTTTAGAAGAGCAGTACTTC. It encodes CASSSLEEQYF.

For the CDR3, the DNA is TGTGCCAGCAGTTTATCGCCAGGGGGGCATGGCTACACCTTC. Residues: CASSLSPGGHGYTF. The chain recombines TRBV27 with TRBJ1-2; the match to TRBD1 covers 7 bases. This CDR3 contains 14 residues. CDR1 is MNHEY and CDR2 is SMNVEV in the germline V gene (reference sequence). V trimming: 0 bases; J trimming: 6 bases; junction bases outside the gene matches: 4.

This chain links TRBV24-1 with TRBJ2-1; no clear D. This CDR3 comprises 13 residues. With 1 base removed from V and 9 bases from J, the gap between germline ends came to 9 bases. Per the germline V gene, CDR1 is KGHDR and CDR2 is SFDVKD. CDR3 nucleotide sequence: TGTGCCACCAGTGATTTTGCGGAAAGTGAGCAGTTCTTC. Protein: CATSDFAESEQFF.

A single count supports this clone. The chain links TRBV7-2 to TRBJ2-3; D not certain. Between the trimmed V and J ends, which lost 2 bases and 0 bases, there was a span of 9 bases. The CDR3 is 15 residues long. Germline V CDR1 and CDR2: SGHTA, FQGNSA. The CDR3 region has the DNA TGTGCCAGCAGCTTACCGGGTAGTAGCACAGATACGCAGTATTTT. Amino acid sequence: CASSLPGSSTDTQYF.

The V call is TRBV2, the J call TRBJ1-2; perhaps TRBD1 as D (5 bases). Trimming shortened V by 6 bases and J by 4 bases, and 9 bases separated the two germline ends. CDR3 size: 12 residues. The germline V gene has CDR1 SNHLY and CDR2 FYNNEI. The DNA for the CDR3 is TGTGCCAGCAGGGCCGACAGCTATGGCTACACCTTC. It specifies CASRADSYGYTF.

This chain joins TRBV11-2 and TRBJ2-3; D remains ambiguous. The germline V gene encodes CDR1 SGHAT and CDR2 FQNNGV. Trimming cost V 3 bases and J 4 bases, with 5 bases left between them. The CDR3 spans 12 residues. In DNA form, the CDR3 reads TGTGCCAGCAGCTTTGGCTCAGATACGCAGTATTTT. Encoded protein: CASSFGSDTQYF.

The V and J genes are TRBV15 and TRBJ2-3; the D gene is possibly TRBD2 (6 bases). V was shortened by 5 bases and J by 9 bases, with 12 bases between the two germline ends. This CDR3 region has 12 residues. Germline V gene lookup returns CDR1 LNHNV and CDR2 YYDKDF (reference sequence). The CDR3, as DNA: TGTGCCACCAGCGGGGACTTCCCAACGCAGTATTTT. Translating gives CATSGDFPTQYF.

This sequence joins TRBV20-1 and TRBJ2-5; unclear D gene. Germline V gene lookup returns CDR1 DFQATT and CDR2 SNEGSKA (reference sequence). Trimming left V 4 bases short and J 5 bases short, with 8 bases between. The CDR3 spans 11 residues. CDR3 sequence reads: CSAIYLETQYF. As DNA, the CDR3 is TGCAGTGCTATTTATTTGGAGACCCAGTACTTC.

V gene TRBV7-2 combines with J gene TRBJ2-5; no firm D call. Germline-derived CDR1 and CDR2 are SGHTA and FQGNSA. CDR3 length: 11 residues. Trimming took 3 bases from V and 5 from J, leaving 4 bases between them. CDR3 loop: CASSFSETQYF. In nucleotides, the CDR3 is TGTGCCAGCAGCTTTTCGGAGACCCAGTACTTC.

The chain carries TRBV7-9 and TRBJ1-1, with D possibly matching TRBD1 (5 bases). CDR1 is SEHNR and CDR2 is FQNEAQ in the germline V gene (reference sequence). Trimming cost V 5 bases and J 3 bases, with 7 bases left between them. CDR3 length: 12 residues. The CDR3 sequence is CASSRGYTEAFF. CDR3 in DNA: TGTGCCAGCAGCCGGGGGTACACTGAAGCTTTCTTT.

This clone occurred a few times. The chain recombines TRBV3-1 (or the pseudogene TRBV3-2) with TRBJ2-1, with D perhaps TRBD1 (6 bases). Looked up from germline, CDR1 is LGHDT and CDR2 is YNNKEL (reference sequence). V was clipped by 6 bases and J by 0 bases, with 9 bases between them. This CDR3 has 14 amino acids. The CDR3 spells CASSQGPSYNEQFF. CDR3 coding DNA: TGTGCCAGCAGTCAGGGGCCCTCCTACAATGAGCAGTTCTTC.

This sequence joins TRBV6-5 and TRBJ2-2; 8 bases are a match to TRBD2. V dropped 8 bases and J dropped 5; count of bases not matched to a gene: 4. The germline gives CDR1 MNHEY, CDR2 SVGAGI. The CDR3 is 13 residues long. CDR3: CASREGRTGELFF. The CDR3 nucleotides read TGTGCCAGCCGGGAGGGCCGAACCGGGGAGCTGTTTTTT.

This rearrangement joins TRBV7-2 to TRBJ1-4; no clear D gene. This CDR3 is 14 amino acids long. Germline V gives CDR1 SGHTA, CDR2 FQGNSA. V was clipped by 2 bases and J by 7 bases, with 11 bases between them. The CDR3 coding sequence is TGTGCCAGCAGCTTAATCTTCCAGGTTGAAAAACTGTTTTTT. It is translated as CASSLIFQVEKLFF.

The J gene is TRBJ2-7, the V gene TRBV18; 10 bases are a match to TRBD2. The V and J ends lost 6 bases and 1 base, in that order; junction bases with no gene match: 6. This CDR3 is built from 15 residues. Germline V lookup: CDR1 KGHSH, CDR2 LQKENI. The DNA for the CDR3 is TGTGCCAGCTCGGCCTCTAGCGGGAGTTCCTACGAGCAGTACTTC. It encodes CASSASSGSSYEQYF.

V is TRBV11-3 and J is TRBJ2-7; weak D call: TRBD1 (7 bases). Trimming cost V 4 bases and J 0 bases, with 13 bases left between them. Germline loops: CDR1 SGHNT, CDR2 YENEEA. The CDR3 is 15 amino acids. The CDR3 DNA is TGTGCCAGCAGCTCCGCAGGGGGACTCTCCTACGAGCAGTACTTC. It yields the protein CASSSAGGLSYEQYF.

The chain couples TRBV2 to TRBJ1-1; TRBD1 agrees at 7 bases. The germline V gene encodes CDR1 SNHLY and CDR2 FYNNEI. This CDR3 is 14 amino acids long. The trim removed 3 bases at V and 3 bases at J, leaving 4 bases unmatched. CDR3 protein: CASSERTGYTEAFF. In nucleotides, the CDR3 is TGTGCCAGCAGTGAGAGGACAGGTTACACTGAAGCTTTCTTT. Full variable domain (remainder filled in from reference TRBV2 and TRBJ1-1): EPEVTQTPSHQVTQMGQEVILRCVPISNHLYFYWYRQILGQKVEFLVSFYNNEISEKSEIFDDQFSVERPDGSNFTLKIRSTKLEDSAMYFCASSERTGYTEAFFGQGTRLTVV.

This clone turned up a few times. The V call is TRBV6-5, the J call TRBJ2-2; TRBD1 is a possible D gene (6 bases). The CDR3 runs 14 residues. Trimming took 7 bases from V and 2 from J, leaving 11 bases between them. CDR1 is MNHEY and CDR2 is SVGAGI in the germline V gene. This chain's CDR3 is CASNSGVNTGELFF. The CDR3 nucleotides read TGTGCCAGCAACTCAGGGGTTAACACCGGGGAGCTGTTTTTT.